Many counts were recorded for the clone carrying this T cell receptor beta chain. Its antigen is not identified. Via MiXCR, TCRdb re-called the 5' RACE reads, giving one row per CDR3 protein. The sample lists roughly 63,000 distinct CDR3 sequences; 6.5% to 8% were seen once. This sample was included in a study of T cells after yellow fever vaccination. Study information: Those fractions that held only low numbers of cells were prepared using the SMART-Seq v4 Ultra Low Input RNA kit.

Study outcomes and limitations: Researchers noted that a small share of clonotypes showed up in both CD4 and CD8 compartments. Contaminants from the bulk population, in the form of abundant clonotypes, could be found in FACS-sorted repertoires. Detected again after the booster were most primary-vaccination clones, at almost 97% CD4 and approximately 90% CD8.

Per germline, CDR1 SGHVS and CDR2 FQNEAQ. This CDR3 spans 13 amino acids. Trimming removed 5 bases from V and 4 bases from J, with 12 bases in between. The sequence derives from a man aged 30-40 years who received the YFV17D yellow fever vaccine. The rearrangement uses TRBV7-8 and TRBJ2-7; D unresolved. The sequencing used CD8+ T cells sorted from PBMCs, collected 15 days after the yellow fever booster vaccination. The DNA for the CDR3 is TGTGCCAGCAGCAAAGACGTCCGATACGAGCAGTACTTC. Translation: CASSKDVRYEQYF.